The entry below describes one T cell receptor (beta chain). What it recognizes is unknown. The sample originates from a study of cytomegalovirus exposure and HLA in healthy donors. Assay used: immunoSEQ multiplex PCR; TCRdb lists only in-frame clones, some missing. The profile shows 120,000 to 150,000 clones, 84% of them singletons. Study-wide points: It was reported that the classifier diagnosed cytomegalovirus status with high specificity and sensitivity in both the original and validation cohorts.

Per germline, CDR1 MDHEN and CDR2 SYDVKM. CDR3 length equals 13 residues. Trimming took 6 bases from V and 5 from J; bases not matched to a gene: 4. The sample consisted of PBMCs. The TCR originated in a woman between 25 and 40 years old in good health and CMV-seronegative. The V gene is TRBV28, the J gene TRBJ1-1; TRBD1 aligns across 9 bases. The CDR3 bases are TGTGCCAGCAGGGGGACAGGGCGAACTGAAGCTTTCTTT. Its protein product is CASRGTGRTEAFF.